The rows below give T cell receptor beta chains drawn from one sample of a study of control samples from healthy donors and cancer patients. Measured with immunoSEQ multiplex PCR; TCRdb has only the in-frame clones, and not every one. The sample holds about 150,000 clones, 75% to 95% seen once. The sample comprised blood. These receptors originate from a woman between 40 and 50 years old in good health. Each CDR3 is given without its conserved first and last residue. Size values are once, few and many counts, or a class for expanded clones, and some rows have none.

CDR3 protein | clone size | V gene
ASSLSPQGANYGYT | NA | TRBV5-6
ASSDTIGQPQH | NA | TRBV10-1
ASSNNGQGGNTIY | NA | TRBV6-5
ASSQQENTEAF | NA | TRBV5-1
ASIGAGLYTEAF | NA | TRBV6-6
ASTAGTGGAKFYGYT | NA | TRBV5-6
ASSSLTGVNYGYT | once | TRBV7-9
ASSPKLREQY | NA | TRBV7-2
ASSFYGLEETQY | NA | TRBV11-2
ASSRTGGDEQY | once | TRBV9
ASSYGTGDSNQPQH | few | TRBV6-5
ASFRVPANLYTGELF | NA | TRBV18
ASSIGGPAGQETQY | NA | TRBV19
ASSLNGRVDQPQH | NA | TRBV4-1
ASSGDSWGYNNEQF | NA | TRBV19